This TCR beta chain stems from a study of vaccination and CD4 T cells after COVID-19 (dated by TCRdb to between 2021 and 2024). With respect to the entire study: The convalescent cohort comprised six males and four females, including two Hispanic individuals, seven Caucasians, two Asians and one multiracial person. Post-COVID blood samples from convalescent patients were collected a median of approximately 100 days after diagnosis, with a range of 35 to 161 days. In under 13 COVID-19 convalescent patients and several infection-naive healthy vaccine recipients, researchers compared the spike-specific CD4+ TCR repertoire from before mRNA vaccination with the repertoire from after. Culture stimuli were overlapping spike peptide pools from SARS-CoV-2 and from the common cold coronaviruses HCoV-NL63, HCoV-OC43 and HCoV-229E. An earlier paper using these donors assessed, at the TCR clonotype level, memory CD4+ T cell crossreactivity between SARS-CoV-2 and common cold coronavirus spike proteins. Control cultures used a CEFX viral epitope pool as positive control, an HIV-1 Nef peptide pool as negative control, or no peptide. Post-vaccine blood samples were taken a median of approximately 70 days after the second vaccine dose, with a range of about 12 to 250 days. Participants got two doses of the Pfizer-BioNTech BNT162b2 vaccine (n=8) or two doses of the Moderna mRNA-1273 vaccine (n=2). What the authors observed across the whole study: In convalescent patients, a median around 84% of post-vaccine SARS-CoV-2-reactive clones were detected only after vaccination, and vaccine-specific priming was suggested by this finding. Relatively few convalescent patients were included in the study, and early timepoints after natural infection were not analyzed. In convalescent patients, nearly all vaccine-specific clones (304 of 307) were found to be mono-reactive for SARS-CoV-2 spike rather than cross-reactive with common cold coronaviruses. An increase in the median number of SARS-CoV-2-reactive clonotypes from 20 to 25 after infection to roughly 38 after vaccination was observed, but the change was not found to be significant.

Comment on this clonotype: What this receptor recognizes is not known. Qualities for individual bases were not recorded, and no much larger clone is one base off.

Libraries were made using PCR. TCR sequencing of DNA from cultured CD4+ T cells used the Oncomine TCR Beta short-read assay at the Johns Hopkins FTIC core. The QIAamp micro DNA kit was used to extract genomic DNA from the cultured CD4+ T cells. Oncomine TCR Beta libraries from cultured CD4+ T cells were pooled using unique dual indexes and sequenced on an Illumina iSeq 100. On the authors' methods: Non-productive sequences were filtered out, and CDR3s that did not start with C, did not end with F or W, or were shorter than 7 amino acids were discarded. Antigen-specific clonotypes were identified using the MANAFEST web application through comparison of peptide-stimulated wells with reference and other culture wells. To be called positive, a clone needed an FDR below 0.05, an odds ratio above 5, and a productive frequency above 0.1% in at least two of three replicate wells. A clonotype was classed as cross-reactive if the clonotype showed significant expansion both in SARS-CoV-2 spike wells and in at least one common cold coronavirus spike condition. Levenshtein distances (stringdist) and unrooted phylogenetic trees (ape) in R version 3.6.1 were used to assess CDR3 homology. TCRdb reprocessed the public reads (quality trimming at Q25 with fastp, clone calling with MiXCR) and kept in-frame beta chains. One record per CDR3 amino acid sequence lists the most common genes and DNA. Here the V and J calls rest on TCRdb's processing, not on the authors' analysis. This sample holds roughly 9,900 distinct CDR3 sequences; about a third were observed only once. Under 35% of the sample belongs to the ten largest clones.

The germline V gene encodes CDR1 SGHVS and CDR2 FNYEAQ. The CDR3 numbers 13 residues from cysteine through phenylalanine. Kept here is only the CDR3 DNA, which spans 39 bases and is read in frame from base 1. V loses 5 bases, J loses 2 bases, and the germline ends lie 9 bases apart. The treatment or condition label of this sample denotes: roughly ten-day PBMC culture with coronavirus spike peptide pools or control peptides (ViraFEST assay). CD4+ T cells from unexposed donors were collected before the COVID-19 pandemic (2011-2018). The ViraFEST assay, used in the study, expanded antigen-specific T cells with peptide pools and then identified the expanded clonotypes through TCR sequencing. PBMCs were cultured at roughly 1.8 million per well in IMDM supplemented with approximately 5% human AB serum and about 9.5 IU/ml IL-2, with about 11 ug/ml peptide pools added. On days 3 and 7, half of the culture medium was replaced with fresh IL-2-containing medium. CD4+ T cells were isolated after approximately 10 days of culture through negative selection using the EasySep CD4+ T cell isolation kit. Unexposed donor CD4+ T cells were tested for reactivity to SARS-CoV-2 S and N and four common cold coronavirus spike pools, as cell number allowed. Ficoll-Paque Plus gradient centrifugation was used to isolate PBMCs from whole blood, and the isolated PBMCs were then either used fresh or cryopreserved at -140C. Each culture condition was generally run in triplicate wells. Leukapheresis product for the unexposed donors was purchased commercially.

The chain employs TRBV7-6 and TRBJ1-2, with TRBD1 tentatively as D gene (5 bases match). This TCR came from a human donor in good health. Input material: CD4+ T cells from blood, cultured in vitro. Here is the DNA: TGTGCCAGCAGCCCAGAGGGGAACTATGGCTACACCTTC. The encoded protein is CASSPEGNYGYTF.